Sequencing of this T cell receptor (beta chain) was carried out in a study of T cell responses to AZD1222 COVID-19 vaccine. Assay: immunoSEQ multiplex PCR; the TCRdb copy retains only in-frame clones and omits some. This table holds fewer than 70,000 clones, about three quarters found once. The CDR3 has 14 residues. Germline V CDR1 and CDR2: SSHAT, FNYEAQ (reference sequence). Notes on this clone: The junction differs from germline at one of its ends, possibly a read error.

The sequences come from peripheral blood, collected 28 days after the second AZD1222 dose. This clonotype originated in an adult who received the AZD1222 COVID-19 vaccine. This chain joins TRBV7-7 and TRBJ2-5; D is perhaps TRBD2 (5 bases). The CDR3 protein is CASSLGTSGETQYF. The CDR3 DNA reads TGTGCTAGCAGCTTAGGAACTAGTGGAGAGACCCAGTACTTC.